This is a list of T cell receptor beta chains from one sample in a study of CD8 T cells in ankylosing spondylitis. MiXCR, run by TCRdb on the 5' RACE reads, gives a single entry per CDR3 protein. The table has a few hundred thousand distinct CDR3 sequences, about 10% seen once; the top ten hold roughly 6.8%. Sequencing input: blood, either unsorted or a sorted T cell fraction (not recorded which). Source of these receptors: a male donor with ankylosing spondylitis or in good health (not recorded which). The CDR3 runs from the conserved cysteine through the conserved F or W. A D gene is named only where the DNA matches it firmly. Clone size is given for some rows only: seen once, a few or many times, or a class if the clone is expanded.

>TRBJ1-1|-|TRBD1|TRBV5-1
CASGLGGQGTEAFF
TGCGCCAGCGGCTTAGGGGGCCAGGGAACTGAAGCTTTCTTT
>TRBJ2-5|-|TRBD1|TRBV12-3/TRBV12-4
CASSLRTGVGETQYF
TGTGCCAGCAGTCTCAGGACAGGTGTGGGGGAGACCCAGTACTTC
>TRBJ2-1|few|TRBD2|TRBV7-3
CASSPGTSGSNEQFF
TGTGCCAGCAGTCCCGGGACTAGCGGGAGTAATGAGCAGTTCTTC
>TRBJ2-3|many|-|TRBV20-1
CSALRGGDNTDTQYF
TGCAGTGCCCTGAGGGGCGGGGACAACACAGATACGCAGTATTTT
>TRBJ2-3|few|-|TRBV7-2
CASTIGGHDTQYF
TGTGCCAGCACCATTGGGGGCCACGATACGCAGTATTTT
>TRBJ2-5|many|-|TRBV28
CASSFVGESPQETQYF
TGTGCCAGCAGTTTTGTGGGCGAGAGTCCCCAAGAGACCCAGTACTTC
>TRBJ2-1|many|-|TRBV20-1
CSARTGENLYEQFF
TGCAGTGCTCGGACTGGCGAAAACCTCTATGAGCAGTTCTTC
>TRBJ2-7|many|-|TRBV5-1
CASSPGPPWNEQYF
TGCGCCAGCAGCCCCGGGCCTCCCTGGAACGAGCAGTACTTC
>TRBJ2-5|-|-|TRBV7-3
CASSRDPQETQYF
TGTGCCAGCAGTAGGGACCCACAAGAGACCCAGTACTTC
>TRBJ2-7|many|-|TRBV5-1
CASEGSGEQYF
TGCGCCAGTGAGGGTAGTGGCGAGCAGTACTTC
>TRBJ2-3|many|TRBD2|TRBV10-3
CAISGGLAESDTQYF
TGTGCCATCAGTGGGGGACTAGCGGAGTCAGATACGCAGTATTTT
>TRBJ2-1|few|-|TRBV30
CAWSRSSYNEQFF
TGTGCCTGGAGCCGTAGCTCCTACAATGAGCAGTTCTTC
>TRBJ1-1|many|TRBD1|TRBV20-1
CSARWRDRGNTEAFF
TGCAGTGCTAGATGGAGGGACAGGGGTAACACTGAAGCTTTCTTT
>TRBJ2-1|-|-|TRBV3-1
CASSTRTILGNEQFF
TGTGCCAGCAGCACACGGACTATCCTCGGGAATGAGCAGTTCTTC
>TRBJ1-1|many|-|TRBV29-1
CSVVTARTEAFF
TGCAGCGTTGTGACAGCTAGGACTGAAGCTTTCTTT
>TRBJ2-3|many|-|TRBV5-1
CASSQRDLLGTDTQYF
TGCGCCAGCAGCCAACGAGACTTACTAGGCACAGATACGCAGTATTTT
>TRBJ1-1|-|-|TRBV29-1
CSVEEGENTEAFF
TGCAGCGTTGAAGAGGGGGAGAACACTGAAGCTTTCTTT
>TRBJ1-4|-|-|TRBV6-1
CASGARSTNEKLLF
TGTGCCAGCGGGGCGAGGTCAACTAATGAAAAACTGCTTTTT
>TRBJ2-1|many|-|TRBV24-1
CATSDSGPPNEQFF
TGTGCCACCAGTGATTCCGGCCCGCCCAATGAGCAGTTCTTC
>TRBJ2-1|many|-|TRBV5-1
CASSSDNNNEQFF
TGCGCCAGCAGCTCCGACAACAACAATGAGCAGTTCTTC
>TRBJ2-3|-|TRBD2|TRBV3-1
CASSQETSTLWSTDTQYF
TGTGCCAGCAGCCAAGAGACTAGCACCTTATGGAGCACAGATACGCAGTATTTT
>TRBJ1-2|many|-|TRBV20-1
CSAGSGFLDGYTF
TGCAGTGCTGGATCGGGATTCTTGGATGGCTACACCTTC
>TRBJ1-2|many|-|TRBV18
CASSPMTANYGYTF
TGTGCCAGCTCACCAATGACAGCCAACTATGGCTACACCTTC
>TRBJ2-5|once|TRBD2|TRBV20-1
CSASRLAGGQETQYF
TGCAGTGCTAGTCGACTAGCGGGAGGGCAAGAGACCCAGTACTTC
>TRBJ1-2|many|TRBD1|TRBV9
CASSARTGENYGYTF
TGTGCCAGCAGCGCCCGGACAGGGGAGAACTATGGCTACACCTTC
>TRBJ2-7|many|TRBD2|TRBV6-5
CASSYEGGRLREQYF
TGTGCCAGCAGTTACGAGGGAGGGCGCCTCCGCGAGCAGTACTTC
>TRBJ2-7|many|-|TRBV5-5
CASSLLTLSYEQYF
TGTGCCAGCAGCTTGTTGACTCTCTCCTACGAGCAGTACTTC
>TRBJ2-1|-|TRBD2|TRBV28
CASSPLAGAPPYNEQFF
TGTGCCAGCAGTCCACTAGCGGGAGCCCCACCCTACAATGAGCAGTTCTTC
>TRBJ2-5|many|-|TRBV11-2
CASSLNRGGRTETQYF
TGTGCCAGCAGCCTCAACCGAGGCGGACGGACAGAGACCCAGTACTTC
>TRBJ2-7|few|TRBD1|TRBV11-3
CASSSGTGGIYEQYF
TGTGCCAGCAGCTCCGGGACAGGGGGTATTTACGAGCAGTACTTC
>TRBJ2-3|-|-|TRBV29-1
CSVEGYISTDTQYF
TGCAGCGTTGAAGGTTACATAAGCACAGATACGCAGTATTTT
>TRBJ2-3|many|-|TRBV3-1
CASSQFGSRIDTQYF
TGTGCCAGCAGCCAATTCGGTAGTCGGATCGATACGCAGTATTTT
>TRBJ2-7|-|-|TRBV27
CASARNEGYEQYF
TGTGCCAGCGCAAGGAACGAGGGCTACGAGCAGTACTTC
>TRBJ2-3|many|TRBD2|TRBV20-1
CSASGTSGVIMDTQYF
TGCAGTGCATCCGGGACTAGCGGCGTTATCATGGATACGCAGTATTTT
>TRBJ2-7|many|-|TRBV12-3/TRBV12-4
CASSSNLAGEQYF
TGTGCCAGCAGTTCCAATCTAGCCGGGGAGCAGTACTTC
>TRBJ2-3|many|-|TRBV12-3/TRBV12-4
CASTWGEATDTQYF
TGTGCCAGCACCTGGGGGGAGGCTACAGATACGCAGTATTTT
>TRBJ2-7|many|-|TRBV20-1
CSARDLVGVSGEQYF
TGCAGTGCTAGAGATCTAGTGGGAGTATCCGGCGAGCAGTACTTC
>TRBJ1-2|-|-|TRBV6-4
CASSDSMTGTYTF
TGTGCCAGCAGTGACTCGATGACTGGTACCTACACCTTC
>TRBJ2-5|many|-|TRBV7-9
CASNNLGTQYF
TGTGCCAGCAACAACCTGGGGACCCAGTACTTC
>TRBJ2-3|few|-|TRBV2
CASSLGGASGTQYF
TGTGCCAGCAGTTTAGGGGGGGCAAGCGGTACGCAGTATTTT
>TRBJ2-3|many|-|TRBV20-1
CSASPVHRDTTDTQYF
TGCAGTGCTAGCCCCGTACATCGGGATACCACAGATACGCAGTATTTT
>TRBJ2-1|-|-|TRBV6-5
CASSYSMDGSGPDYNEQFF
TGTGCCAGCAGTTACTCGATGGATGGTAGCGGCCCCGACTACAATGAGCAGTTCTTC
>TRBJ2-3|many|TRBD2|TRBV5-1
CASSLPAGRDTQYF
TGCGCCAGCAGCTTGCCAGCGGGAAGAGATACGCAGTATTTT
>TRBJ2-7|many|-|TRBV20-1
CSASGLGQTYEQYF
TGCAGTGCTAGCGGCCTCGGACAGACCTACGAGCAGTACTTC
>TRBJ2-7|many|TRBD1|TRBV12-3/TRBV12-4
CASSLNPGTGGEYF
TGTGCCAGCAGTTTGAATCCCGGGACAGGGGGAGAGTACTTC